The 7 T cell receptor beta chains listed next were all sequenced from one sample in a study of blood T cell repertoires in COVID-19. Sequenced by immunoSEQ multiplex PCR; TCRdb stores in-frame clones only, minus some. The sample lists roughly 110,000 clones, approximately 89% occurring once. Sequencing used peripheral blood. These receptors all stem from an older woman with COVID-19, enrolled during active disease.

The J gene is TRBJ1-1, the V gene TRBV12-3 or TRBV12-4, with TRBD1 as a possible D gene (6 bases). Between the trimmed V and J ends, which lost 5 bases and 11 bases, there was a span of 12 bases. The CDR3 totals 11 residues. DNA for the CDR3: TGTGCCAGCAGTCAATCAGGGGAGGCTTTCTTT. As protein: CASSQSGEAFF.

The V call is TRBV11-3, the J call TRBJ2-1; D call uncertain. This CDR3 region has 16 residues. The germline V gene encodes CDR1 SGHNT and CDR2 YENEEA. Deletions cut 5 bases from V and 2 bases from J, with 16 bases between. CDR3 DNA: TGTGCCAGCAGCCCGGGTGGGTATCTACCCTACAATGAGCAGTTCTTC. Encoded protein: CASSPGGYLPYNEQFF.

CDR3 nucleotide sequence: TGTGCCAGCAGCCCCCGGTGGGGGGTCCCGGGGAAGGGTCCAGAGACCCAGTACTTC. It translates to CASSPRWGVPGKGPETQYF. The rearrangement uses TRBV3-1 (or the pseudogene TRBV3-2) and TRBJ2-5, with a tentative D call TRBD2 (6 bases). CDR1 is LGHDT and CDR2 is YNNKEL in the germline V gene (reference sequence). The CDR3 sequence is 19 residues long. The ends were cut back, 4 bases at V and 4 bases at J, with 28 bases in the middle.

The chain employs TRBV7-6 and TRBJ1-5, with a weak D call TRBD1 (6 bases). Germline loops: CDR1 SGHVS, CDR2 FNYEAQ. The CDR3 runs 18 residues. The V and J ends lost 2 bases and 0 bases respectively, with 17 bases between them. CDR3 coding DNA: TGTGCCAGCAGCTTACTGGCCAGGGGAGGGAGTAGCAATCAGCCCCAGCATTTT. Protein product: CASSLLARGGSSNQPQHF.

The chain links TRBV27 to TRBJ2-7, with D perhaps matching TRBD2 (5 bases). The V gene lost 2 bases and the J gene lost 3 bases, with 8 bases spanning the gap. Germline V gene lookup returns CDR1 MNHEY and CDR2 SMNVEV (reference sequence). There are 13 residues in the CDR3. Here the CDR3 DNA reads TGTGCCAGCAGTTTAGGACGGGACTACGAGCAGTACTTC. Amino acid sequence: CASSLGRDYEQYF.

This chain links TRBV7-8 with TRBJ2-1; D is undetermined. V lost 1 base and J 7 bases, leaving 20 bases between the germline ends. The germline V gene encodes CDR1 SGHVS and CDR2 FQNEAQ. The CDR3 consists of 17 residues. As DNA, the CDR3 is TGTGCCAGCAGCTTAGGTCGGCTAGGAAGGCGCCGAAATGAGCAGTTCTTC. This gives the protein CASSLGRLGRRRNEQFF. The whole variable domain, remainder taken from reference TRBV7-8 and TRBJ2-1, is GAGVSQSPRYKVAKRGQDVALRCDPISGHVSLFWYQQALGQGPEFLTYFQNEAQLDKSGLPSDRFFAERPEGSVSTLKIQRTQQEDSAVYLCASSLGRLGRRRNEQFFGPGTRLTVL.

V and J are TRBV14 and TRBJ1-5; tentatively, D is TRBD1 (5 bases). The length of the CDR3 is 13 residues. V was clipped by 2 bases and J by 4 bases, with 6 bases between them. CDR1 is SGHDN and CDR2 is FVKESK in the germline V gene. CDR3 coding DNA: TGTGCCAGCAGCCAAAGGGGTAATCAGCCCCAGCATTTT. Its protein is CASSQRGNQPQHF.